Below, 9 T cell receptor beta chains from the same sample are listed, as sequenced in a study of blood T cell repertoires in COVID-19. Assay: immunoSEQ multiplex PCR; the TCRdb copy retains only in-frame clones and omits some. The sample has some 150,000 clones, 70% to 80% seen once. Sequenced material: peripheral blood. These receptors originate from an elderly woman with active or convalescent COVID-19.

This clone was found many times. The V and J genes are TRBV7-8 and TRBJ1-5, with D possibly being TRBD1 (5 bases). Trimming took 1 base from V and 2 from J, leaving 15 bases between them. Germline CDR1 reads SGHVS; CDR2 reads FQNEAQ. The CDR3 contains 17 residues. CDR3 DNA: TGTGCCAGCAGCTTAGGCAGACGGGGGGGTCGCAATCAGCCCCAGCATTTT. This codes for CASSLGRRGGRNQPQHF.

The chain joins TRBV15 to TRBJ2-5, with 11 nucleotides matching TRBD2. The V gene end was trimmed by 5 bases and the J gene end by 5 bases; junction bases not matched to a gene: 13. Germline assignment: CDR1 LNHNV and CDR2 YYDKDF (reference sequence). CDR3 size: 17 residues. The chain's CDR3 is CATSGPRELAGEETQYF. The CDR3, as DNA: TGTGCCACCAGCGGACCACGGGAACTAGCGGGGGAGGAGACCCAGTACTTC.

The chain uses TRBV6-5 and TRBJ2-1, with D possibly matching TRBD2 (5 bases). V lost 5 bases and J lost 4, with 12 bases in between. Germline CDR1 MNHEY, CDR2 SVGAGI. The CDR3 has 14 amino acids. CDR3 residues: CASSTLDSYNEQFF. The CDR3 coding sequence is TGTGCCAGCAGTACTTTGGACTCTTACAATGAGCAGTTCTTC.

V and J are TRBV7-2 and TRBJ1-1; 7 positions agree with TRBD1. V was clipped by 5 bases and J by 0 bases; unmatched bases: 9. Germline CDR1 and CDR2: SGHTA and FQGNSA. The CDR3 totals 16 residues. In nucleotides, the CDR3 is TGTGCCAGCAGCCACAGACAGGGAGCCTTGAACACTGAAGCTTTCTTT. The encoded protein is CASSHRQGALNTEAFF.

The chain links TRBV19 to TRBJ1-2; a possible D gene is TRBD1 (5 bases). Germline lookup yields CDR1 LNHDA and CDR2 SQIVND (reference sequence). CDR3 length: 13 residues. V lost 5 bases and J lost 5, with 12 bases in between. CDR3: CASSRAGGYGYTF. The CDR3 coding sequence is TGTGCCAGTAGTCGCGCCGGGGGATATGGCTACACCTTC.

This clone appeared many times. DNA of the CDR3: TGTGCCAGTCGACGGGCAGGGGCAACTAATGAAAAACTGTTTTTT. This gives the protein CASRRAGATNEKLFF. The genes are TRBV6-6 and TRBJ1-4, with a tentative D call TRBD1 (6 bases). V was shortened by 9 bases and J by 0 bases, with 14 bases between the two germline ends. The CDR3 sequence is 15 residues long. From germline, CDR1 is MNHNY and CDR2 SVGAGI (reference sequence).

The chain couples TRBV7-8 to TRBJ1-2, with D maybe TRBD1 (6 bases). Germline V gives CDR1 SGHVS, CDR2 FQNEAQ. The V gene lost 1 base and the J gene lost 4 bases, with 16 bases spanning the gap. The CDR3 totals 16 residues. The CDR3 bases are TGTGCCAGCAGCTTAGGGGGACGTCTGACAGGCTATGGCTACACCTTC. It translates to CASSLGGRLTGYGYTF.

The chain has TRBV15 and TRBJ2-7, with TRBD2 as a possible D gene (5 bases). CDR3 size: 14 residues. Germline assignment: CDR1 LNHNV and CDR2 YYDKDF (reference sequence). V dropped 8 bases and J dropped 3 bases, with 17 bases sitting between them. CDR3: CATGQGGSRYEQYF. The CDR3 nucleotides are TGTGCCACCGGTCAAGGCGGGTCCCGCTACGAGCAGTACTTC.

The genes are TRBV2 and TRBJ1-6, with 7 bases aligning to TRBD1. The CDR3 runs to 13 residues. After removal of 9 bases from V and 8 bases from J, the junction contained 7 bases not matched to a gene. From germline, CDR1 is SNHLY and CDR2 FYNNEI. The CDR3 is CASYRDRDSPLHF. Written as DNA, the CDR3 is TGTGCCAGTTATCGAGACAGGGATTCACCCCTCCACTTT.